A single sample is the source of the 9 T cell receptor beta chains below, sequenced in a study of blood T cells in healthy people across ages. A sample-barcoded 5' primer and a J-beta primer mix were used in a second PCR of roughly 7 to 11 cycles. Via MiXCR, TCRdb re-called the 5' RACE reads, giving one row per CDR3 protein. This table has 1 million to 1.2 million distinct CDR3 sequences, 35% to 40% appearing once. Source material: blood. The receptors here all came from a man between 18 and 29 years old in good health.

The V and J genes are TRBV7-9 and TRBJ2-1; perhaps TRBD1 as D (5 bases). Looked up from germline, CDR1 is SEHNR and CDR2 is FQNEAQ (reference sequence). Trimming removed 8 bases from V and 9 bases from J, with 14 bases in between. This CDR3 has 12 residues. CDR3 sequence (DNA): TGTGCCAGCGAACCCAGGGCCTCTGAGCAGTTCTTC. Residues: CASEPRASEQFF.

This sequence joins TRBV7-6 and TRBJ2-5; tentative D call: TRBD1 (6 bases). Germline V gene sequence: CDR1 SGHVS, CDR2 FNYEAQ. This CDR3 is built from 16 residues. Trimming removed 3 bases at V and 3 bases at J, with 17 bases between. The chain's CDR3 is CASSLGAGANEETQYF. The CDR3, as DNA: TGTGCCAGCAGCTTGGGGGCAGGGGCGAACGAAGAGACCCAGTACTTC.

The rearrangement uses TRBV2 and TRBJ2-5; the match to TRBD1 covers 7 bases. V lost 6 bases, J lost 2 bases, and 6 bases stayed unmatched. There are 14 residues in the CDR3. Germline CDR1 and CDR2: SNHLY and FYNNEI. The CDR3 is CASRLGTEQETQYF. The CDR3 DNA sequence: TGTGCCAGCAGACTCGGGACAGAACAAGAGACCCAGTACTTC.

V usage is TRBV7-7 and J usage is TRBJ2-2, with a tentative D call TRBD1 (5 bases). Germline V gives CDR1 SSHAT, CDR2 FNYEAQ (reference sequence). The CDR3 length is 15 residues. Trimming stripped 3 bases from V and 5 bases from J, with 13 bases between. This CDR3 reads CASSLAQGMTGELFF. In DNA, the CDR3 is TGTGCCAGCAGCTTGGCTCAGGGTATGACCGGGGAGCTGTTTTTT.

V usage is TRBV7-3 and J usage is TRBJ2-3, with D uncertain. The V end was cut by 5 bases, the J end by 4 bases, with 10 bases between. CDR1 and CDR2 (germline): SGHTA, FQGTGA. This CDR3 contains 13 residues. The CDR3 protein is CASSPGPPDTQYF. As DNA, the CDR3 is TGTGCCAGCAGCCCTGGCCCCCCAGATACGCAGTATTTT.

The V call is TRBV4-3, the J call TRBJ2-3; D is unclear. This CDR3 is 16 amino acids long. V was shortened by 1 base and J by 3 bases, with 14 bases between the two germline ends. From germline, CDR1 is LGHNA and CDR2 YSLEER. CDR3 bases: TGCGCCAGCAGCCAAGGGCCCCAGGCGAGGACAGATACGCAGTATTTT. This encodes CASSQGPQARTDTQYF.

This clonotype was seen repeatedly, ten times or more. The DNA for the CDR3 is TGTGCCAGCAGATCAATTACAGGGAACTACGAGCAGTACTTC. Its translation: CASRSITGNYEQYF. V usage is TRBV2 and J usage is TRBJ2-7, with D perhaps TRBD1 (6 bases). Germline-derived CDR1 and CDR2 are SNHLY and FYNNEI. This CDR3 is built from 14 residues. V was trimmed by 6 bases and J by 3 bases, leaving 15 bases between them.

Only one count was recorded for this clonotype. The chain recombines TRBV14 with TRBJ2-4; TRBD1 matches at 8 bases. TRBJ2-7 matches the DNA end more closely, so the J call is doubtful. This CDR3 has 14 amino acids. Per the germline V gene, CDR1 is SGHDN and CDR2 is FVKESK. CDR3 loop: CASSQGQDSYEQYF. The CDR3 DNA reads TGTGCCAGCAGCCAGGGACAGGACTCCTACGAGCAGTACTTC.

The chain couples TRBV5-6 to TRBJ1-1; TRBD1 is a possible D gene (5 bases). The CDR3 has 12 residues. Deletions cut 0 bases from V and 10 bases from J, with 10 bases between. Germline CDR1 reads SGHDT; CDR2 reads YYEEEE. CDR3 sequence reads: CASSLVGLGAFF. The CDR3 DNA is TGTGCCAGCAGCTTGGTGGGGCTGGGAGCTTTCTTT.